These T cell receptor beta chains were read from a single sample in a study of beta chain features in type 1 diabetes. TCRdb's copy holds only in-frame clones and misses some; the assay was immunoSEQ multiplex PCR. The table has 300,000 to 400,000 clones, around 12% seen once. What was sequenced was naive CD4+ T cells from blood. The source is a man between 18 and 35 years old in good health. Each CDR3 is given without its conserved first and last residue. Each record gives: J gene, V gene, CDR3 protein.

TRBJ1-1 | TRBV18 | ASSQDSMNTEAF
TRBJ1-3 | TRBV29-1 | SVGSSAGNTIY
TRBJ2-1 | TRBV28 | ASSSNQAGGSYNEQF
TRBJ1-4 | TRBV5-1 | ASSFGTGPEKLF
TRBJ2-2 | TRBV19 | ASKNIYRNHTGELF
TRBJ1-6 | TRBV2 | ASSGALNSPLH
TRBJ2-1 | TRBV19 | ASSIVGGSNEQF
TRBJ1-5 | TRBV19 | ASSIDPTGWGNQPQH
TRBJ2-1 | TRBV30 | AWELAGDIEQF
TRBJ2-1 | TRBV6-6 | ASSYSRLSDNEQF
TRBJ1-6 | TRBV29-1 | SVATGGQDSPLH
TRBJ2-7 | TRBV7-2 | ASRGSGVYEQY
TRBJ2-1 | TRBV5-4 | ASRQTTGGSYNEQF
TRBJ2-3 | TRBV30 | AWSRTSGLHTDTQY
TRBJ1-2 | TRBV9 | ASSVDRGVSGYT
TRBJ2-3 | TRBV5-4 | ASSFGLAGRTDTQY
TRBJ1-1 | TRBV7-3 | ASSLAGRNTEAF
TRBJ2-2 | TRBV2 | ASSPSGGYTGELF
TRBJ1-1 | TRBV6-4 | ASPARGNTEAF
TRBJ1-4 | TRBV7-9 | ASSTRGNEKLF
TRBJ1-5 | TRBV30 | AWSEGGDNQPQH
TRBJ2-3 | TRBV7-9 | ASSSAGTSGGDTQY
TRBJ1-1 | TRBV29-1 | SVNRGGNTEAF
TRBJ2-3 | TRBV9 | ASSVISADTQY
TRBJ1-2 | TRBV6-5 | ASTQGVDGYT
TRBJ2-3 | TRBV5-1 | ASSLVRRRAVGSTDTQY
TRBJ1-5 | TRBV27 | ASRRIGEGSNQPQH
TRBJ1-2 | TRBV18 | ASSPPGTGMAYGYT
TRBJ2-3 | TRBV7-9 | ASSRNWDTQY
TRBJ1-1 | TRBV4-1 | ASSPLGGQGLPEAF
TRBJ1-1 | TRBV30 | AWSGGQGYAEAF
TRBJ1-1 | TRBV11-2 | ATSGVSWRPEAF
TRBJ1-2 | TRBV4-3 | ASSRNPGGQGSYGYT
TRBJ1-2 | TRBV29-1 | SVEVGSHDYGYT
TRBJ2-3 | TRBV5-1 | ASSPGQGTDTQY
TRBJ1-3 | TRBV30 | AWKGETVENTIY
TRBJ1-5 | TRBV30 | AWSASESRQH
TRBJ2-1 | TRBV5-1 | ASSETSGGYNEQF
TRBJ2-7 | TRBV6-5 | ASSAGVEQY
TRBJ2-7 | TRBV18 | ASSPQGVHEQY
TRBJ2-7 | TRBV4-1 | ASSQDPTGVLSYEQY